This TCR beta chain was captured in a study of blood T cell repertoires in COVID-19. About the study: PBMCs, B-cell-depleted T cells, or T cells provided the cDNA or gDNA that made up the material.

Under the authors' procedure: Estimation of nucleated cell counts was performed using reference gene primer amplification. TCRdb's copy holds only in-frame clones and misses some; the assay was immunoSEQ multiplex PCR. V, J and clone size are taken as reported in that table, and D and trimming were inferred from the DNA itself. Here the sample spans approximately 200,000 clones, 80% to 90% being singletons. Germline loops: CDR1 SEHNR, CDR2 FQNEAQ (reference sequence). There are 16 residues in the CDR3. The junction had 9 bases not matched to a gene; V was cut back by 3 bases and J by 5 bases. Across under 25 US areas, participants ranged in age from 18 to 89 years. Participant reports of clinical history set cohort assignment.

This clonotype originated in a man aged 25 to 45 who had recovered from COVID-19. The V call is TRBV7-9, the J call TRBJ2-2; 7 positions agree with TRBD1. Sequencing used PBMCs or T cells enriched from blood (not recorded which). CDR3 loop: CASSLSARGYTGELFF. The CDR3 DNA sequence: TGTGCCAGCAGCTTGTCCGCCAGGGGGTATACCGGGGAGCTGTTTTTT.